A selection of T cell receptor beta chains follows, all from one sample in a study of chemoradiotherapy in HPV16-positive cancers. The table came from immunoSEQ multiplex PCR; TCRdb's copy has only in-frame clones and leaves some out. The table shows around 9,000 clones, with 65% to 75% occurring only once. The source material was tumor tissue, sampled from a patient who underwent chemoradiotherapy. The receptors were sampled from a human donor with HPV-associated anogenital cancer. The CDR3 runs from the conserved cysteine through the conserved F or W. The D gene is left open where the match is weak. Where a row states a size, it is once, few, many or the class of an expanded clone; other rows omit it.

v_gene	abundance	d_gene	j_gene	len	CDR3nt	CDR3aa
TRBV11-2	once	-	TRBJ1-3	16	TGTGCCAGCACCCGCCGGGAGTTTTATTCTGGAAACACCATATATTTT	CASTRREFYSGNTIYF
TRBV5-5	few	TRBD1	TRBJ1-2	13	TGTGCCAGCACGCCCGGGACAGCGAATGGCTACACCTTC	CASTPGTANGYTF
TRBV21-1	-	-	TRBJ1-4	16	TGTGCCAGCAGCAAAGTAGTGGGACAGTTTAATGAAAAACTGTTTTTT	CASSKVVGQFNEKLFF
TRBV27	-	-	TRBJ2-1	13	TGTGCCAGCAGTTTGTATCCCCCGGGCGTGCAGTTCTTC	CASSLYPPGVQFF
TRBV7-9	-	-	TRBJ2-3	12	TGTGCCAGCAGCTTAGTGGCAGATACGCAGTATTTT	CASSLVADTQYF
TRBV11-2	-	TRBD1	TRBJ2-1	16	TGTGCCAGCAGCTCATACGGGACAGGGATCTCCGGGGAGCAGTTCTTC	CASSSYGTGISGEQFF
TRBV6-1	-	-	TRBJ2-3	16	TGTGCCAGCAGTGAACGGCTTTTTAAGGGAACAGATACGCAGTATTTT	CASSERLFKGTDTQYF
TRBV6-5	few	-	TRBJ1-2	13	TGTGCCAGCAGGGACCAGGGAGGGTATGGCTACACCTTC	CASRDQGGYGYTF
TRBV6-5	-	-	TRBJ1-6	15	TGTGCCAGCAGTTCCCGGGACACAGTGAATTCACCCCTCCACTTT	CASSSRDTVNSPLHF
TRBV15	once	-	TRBJ2-1	14	TGTGCCACCAGCAGAGAAGGGACGGACAATGAGCAGTTCTTC	CATSREGTDNEQFF
TRBV15	-	-	TRBJ1-4	14	TGTGCCACCAGCAGAGATAGGGGCGTTGAAAAACTGTTTTTT	CATSRDRGVEKLFF
TRBV6-1	-	TRBD2	TRBJ2-3	15	TGTGCCAGCAGTGAAGACGCGGGAGGGGGAGATACGCAGTATTTT	CASSEDAGGGDTQYF
TRBV19	few	TRBD2	TRBJ2-1	16	TGTGCCAGTAGTACTCGAGCGGGAGGAGGGTACAATGAGCAGTTCTTC	CASSTRAGGGYNEQFF
TRBV6-6	-	TRBD2	TRBJ2-3	13	TGTGCCAGCAGGAGCGGGGGCACAGATACGCAGTATTTT	CASRSGGTDTQYF
TRBV28	-	-	TRBJ2-7	15	TGTGCCAGCAGTTCTTACAGGGAGAGCTCCTACGAGCAGTACTTC	CASSSYRESSYEQYF
TRBV4-1	few	-	TRBJ2-1	13	TGCGCCAGCAGCCAAGTGGGAAACAATGAGCAGTTCTTC	CASSQVGNNEQFF
TRBV18	-	-	TRBJ1-1	14	TGTGCCAGCTCCGTCGGGGGGATGAACACTGAAGCTTTCTTT	CASSVGGMNTEAFF
TRBV10-3	few	TRBD2	TRBJ2-7	13	TGTGCCATCACTGGGACTAGCGGGGGCGAGCAGTACTTC	CAITGTSGGEQYF
TRBV18	once	-	TRBJ2-7	15	TGTGCCAGCTCACCACGATTGACTTCTGAGTACGAGCAGTACTTC	CASSPRLTSEYEQYF
TRBV5-1	-	TRBD1	TRBJ2-3	14	TGCGCCAGCACCCCCAGGGGGCAATCAGATACGCAGTATTTT	CASTPRGQSDTQYF
TRBV6-5	few	-	TRBJ1-1	14	TGTGCCAGCACCGTTACTTCCCTGAAGGGGGAAGCTTTCTTT	CASTVTSLKGEAFF
TRBV7-9	-	TRBD1	TRBJ2-5	13	TGTGCCAGCATCGCGACAGGGGGAGAGACCCAGTACTTC	CASIATGGETQYF
TRBV7-2	-	-	TRBJ1-1	14	TGTGCCAGCAGTTCGGACACGGCCACACGGAAAGCTTTCTTT	CASSSDTATRKAFF
TRBV10-1	few	-	TRBJ2-1	11	TGCGCCAGCAGTGATGAGAGTTGGCAGTTCTTC	CASSDESWQFF
TRBV5-1	-	-	TRBJ2-3	11	TGCGCCAGCAGCCCGGGGGATACGCAGTATTTT	CASSPGDTQYF
TRBV18	medium-sized	TRBD2	TRBJ2-7	14	TGTGCCAGCTCGCCACTAGCGGACATACGGGAGCAGTACTTC	CASSPLADIREQYF
TRBV5-5	-	TRBD2	TRBJ2-7	17	TGTGCCAGCAGCCACCCGATTCCGGGCGGGGGAAACTACGAGCAGTACTTC	CASSHPIPGGGNYEQYF
TRBV27	-	-	TRBJ1-6	16	TGTGCCAGCAGTCACACGAGGGGGGCGTATAATTCACCCCTCCACTTT	CASSHTRGAYNSPLHF
TRBV6-1	-	-	TRBJ1-4	13	TGTGCCAGCAGTGAAAGCCCGAGCGAAAAACTGTTTTTT	CASSESPSEKLFF
TRBV18	-	TRBD2	TRBJ2-3	17	TGTGCCAGCTCACCACGGGGAAGCGGGGGGCGCACAGATACGCAGTATTTT	CASSPRGSGGRTDTQYF
TRBV28	-	-	TRBJ2-2	15	TGTGCCAGCAGTCCCACCCAAGGGAACACCGGGGAGCTGTTTTTT	CASSPTQGNTGELFF
TRBV27	-	TRBD1	TRBJ2-5	17	TGTGCCAGCAGCCCCCCCGGGACAGCCCCCCGAGGGGAGACCCAGTACTTC	CASSPPGTAPRGETQYF
TRBV5-1	-	TRBD1	TRBJ1-2	13	TGCGCCAGCAGCACGCAGGGGGAGGGTGGCTACACCTTC	CASSTQGEGGYTF
TRBV11-2	-	TRBD2	TRBJ2-7	14	TGTGCCAGCAACGACGAGCGGGGCGCCTACGAGCAGTACTTC	CASNDERGAYEQYF
TRBV7-2	-	-	TRBJ1-2	14	TGTGCCAGCAGCTTATTGGGGGGCAATTATGGCTACACCTTC	CASSLLGGNYGYTF
TRBV10-3	-	-	TRBJ1-2	14	TGTGCCATCAGTGACGGCCGGTTCGAATCTGGCTACACCTTC	CAISDGRFESGYTF
TRBV7-3	few	-	TRBJ2-6	13	TGTGCCAGCAGCCCTCCTGGGGCCAACGTCCTGACTTTC	CASSPPGANVLTF
TRBV28	-	TRBD2	TRBJ2-2	19	TGTGCCAGCACAACGATCCTAGCGGGGGTACAGATGAACACCGGGGAGCTGTTTTTT	CASTTILAGVQMNTGELFF
TRBV2	-	-	TRBJ2-3	14	TGTGCCAGCAGTGAAGCCGGGACCCAAGATACGCAGTATTTT	CASSEAGTQDTQYF
TRBV4-2	-	TRBD2	TRBJ2-5	15	TGTGCCAGCAGCCAAGGCGGGGGGGCCAAAGAGACCCAGTACTTC	CASSQGGGAKETQYF
TRBV28	-	-	TRBJ1-1	15	TGTGCCAGCAGTCCCTATTCAGGGCACGTCGCTGAAGCTTTCTTT	CASSPYSGHVAEAFF
TRBV7-9	medium-sized	-	TRBJ1-4	14	TGTGCCAGCAGCGTGGGGGAGGCGGGGGAAAAACTGTTTTTT	CASSVGEAGEKLFF
TRBV18	-	-	TRBJ1-4	14	TGTGCCAGCTCACCACAGGCTATGGGTGAAAAACTGTTTTTT	CASSPQAMGEKLFF
TRBV28	medium-sized	-	TRBJ1-4	13	TGTGCCAGCAGTTTACGTGGGTTAGGGGAACTGTTTTTT	CASSLRGLGELFF
TRBV20-1	-	-	TRBJ2-3	11	TGCAGTGCTAGAGAAACAGATACGCAGTATTTT	CSARETDTQYF